This T cell receptor (beta chain) was sequenced in a study of cytomegalovirus exposure and HLA in healthy donors. Overall study: Out of about 170 million T cells, an earlier analysis found over 90 million unique TCR beta sequences in total.

Regarding the study as a whole: Overall, about 160 TCR beta chains were annotated as cytomegalovirus-associated. Segments of the TCR beta V type were, in most cases, productive about 87% or about 30% of the time in an earlier analysis.

V trimming: 3 bases; J trimming: 6 bases; junction bases outside the gene matches: 5. The CDR3 sequence is 14 residues long. Germline loops: CDR1 SGDLS, CDR2 YYNGEE. PCR employed 60 Vbeta and 13 Jbeta primers. The table came from immunoSEQ multiplex PCR; TCRdb's copy has only in-frame clones and leaves some out. This sample carries approximately 190,000 clones, over 70% of them seen once, and the ten largest clones take less than 4.5%. Although they were nominally healthy when sampled, donors likely had unrecorded immune exposures. For this clone: Its cognate antigen is unknown.

The chain couples TRBV9 to TRBJ2-1; 8 nucleotides line up with TRBD1. The clonotype originates from a man aged 45 to 65 in good health and CMV-seronegative. Sequencing used PBMCs. The CDR3 spells CASSGRGQANEQFF. DNA of the CDR3: TGTGCCAGCAGCGGCCGGGGACAGGCCAATGAGCAGTTCTTC.